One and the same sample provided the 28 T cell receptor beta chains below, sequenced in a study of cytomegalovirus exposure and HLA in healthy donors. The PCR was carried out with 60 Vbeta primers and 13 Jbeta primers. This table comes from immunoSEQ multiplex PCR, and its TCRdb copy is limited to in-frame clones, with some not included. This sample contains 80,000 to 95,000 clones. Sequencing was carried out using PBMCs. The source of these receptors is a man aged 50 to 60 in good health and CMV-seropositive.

The CDR3: CASSLTQGMDSPLHF. The CDR3 region has the DNA TGTGCCAGCAGCTTAACACAGGGGATGGATTCACCCCTCCACTTT. The chain recombines TRBV7-3 with TRBJ1-6; 7 positions agree with TRBD1. The length of the CDR3 is 15 residues. V dropped 0 bases and J dropped 8; count of bases not matched to a gene: 4. CDR1 and CDR2 from the germline V gene are SGHTA and FQGTGA.

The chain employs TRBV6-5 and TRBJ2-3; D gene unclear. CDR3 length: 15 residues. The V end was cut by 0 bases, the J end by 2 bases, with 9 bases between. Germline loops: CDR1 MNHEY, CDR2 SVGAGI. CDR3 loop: CASSYSHSNTDTQYF. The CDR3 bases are TGTGCCAGCAGTTACTCGCACTCCAACACAGATACGCAGTATTTT.

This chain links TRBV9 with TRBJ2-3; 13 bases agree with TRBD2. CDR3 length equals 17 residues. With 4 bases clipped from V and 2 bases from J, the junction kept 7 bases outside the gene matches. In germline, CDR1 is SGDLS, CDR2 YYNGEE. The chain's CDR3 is CASSTRTSGSPTDTQYF. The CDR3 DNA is TGTGCCAGCAGCACCCGGACTAGCGGGAGCCCCACAGATACGCAGTATTTT. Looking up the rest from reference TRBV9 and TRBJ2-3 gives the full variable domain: DSGVTQTPKHLITATGQRVTLRCSPRSGDLSVYWYQQSLDQGLQFLIQYYNGEERAKGNILERFSAQQFPDLHSELNLSSLELGDSALYFCASSTRTSGSPTDTQYFGPGTRLTVL.

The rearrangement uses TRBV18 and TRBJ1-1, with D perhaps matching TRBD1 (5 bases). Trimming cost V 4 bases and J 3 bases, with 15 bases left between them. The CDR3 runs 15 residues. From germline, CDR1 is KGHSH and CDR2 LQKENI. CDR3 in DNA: TGTGCCAGCTCACAGCGGGACGGCCACTACACTGAAGCTTTCTTT. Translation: CASSQRDGHYTEAFF.

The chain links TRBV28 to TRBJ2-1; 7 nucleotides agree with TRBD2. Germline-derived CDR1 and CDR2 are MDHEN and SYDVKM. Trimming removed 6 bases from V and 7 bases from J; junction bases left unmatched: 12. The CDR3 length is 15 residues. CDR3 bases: TGTGCCAGCAGCACTACCGGGACTATAGCTAATGAGCAGTTCTTC. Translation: CASSTTGTIANEQFF.

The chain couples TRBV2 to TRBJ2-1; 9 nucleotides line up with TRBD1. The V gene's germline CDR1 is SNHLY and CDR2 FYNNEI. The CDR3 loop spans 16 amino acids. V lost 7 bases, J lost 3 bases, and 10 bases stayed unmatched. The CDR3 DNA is TGTGCCAGCACTCCGATGCGGACAGGGGTCTACAATGAGCAGTTCTTC. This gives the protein CASTPMRTGVYNEQFF.

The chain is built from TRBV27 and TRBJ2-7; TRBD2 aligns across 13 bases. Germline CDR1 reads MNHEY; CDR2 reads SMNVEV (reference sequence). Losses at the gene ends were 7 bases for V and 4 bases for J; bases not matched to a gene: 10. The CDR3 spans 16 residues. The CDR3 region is CASTFLGTSGIYEQYF. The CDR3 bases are TGTGCCAGCACCTTCTTGGGGACTAGCGGGATTTACGAGCAGTACTTC.

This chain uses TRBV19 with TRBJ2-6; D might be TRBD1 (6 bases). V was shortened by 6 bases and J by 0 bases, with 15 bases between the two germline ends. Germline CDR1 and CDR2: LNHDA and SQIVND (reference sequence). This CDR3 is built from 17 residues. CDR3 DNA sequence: TGTGCCAGTAGGACCCACACAGGGAACTCTGGGGCCAACGTCCTGACTTTC. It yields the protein CASRTHTGNSGANVLTF. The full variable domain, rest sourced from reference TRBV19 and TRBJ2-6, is DGGITQSPKYLFRKEGQNVTLSCEQNLNHDAMYWYRQDPGQGLRLIYYSQIVNDFQKGDIAEGYSVSREKKESFPLTVTSAQKNPTAFYLCASRTHTGNSGANVLTFGAGSRLTVL.

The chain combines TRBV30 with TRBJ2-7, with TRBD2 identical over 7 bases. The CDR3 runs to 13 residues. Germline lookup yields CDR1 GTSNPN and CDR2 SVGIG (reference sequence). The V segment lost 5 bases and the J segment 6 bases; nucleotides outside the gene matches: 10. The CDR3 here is CAWSERGPSEQYF. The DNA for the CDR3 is TGTGCCTGGTCGGAGCGGGGACCTTCCGAGCAGTACTTC. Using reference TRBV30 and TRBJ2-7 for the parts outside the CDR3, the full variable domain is SQTIHQWPATLVQPVGSPLSLECTVEGTSNPNLYWYRQAAGRGLQLLFYSVGIGQISSEVPQNLSASRPQDRQFILSSKKLLLSDSGFYLCAWSERGPSEQYFGPGTRLTVT.

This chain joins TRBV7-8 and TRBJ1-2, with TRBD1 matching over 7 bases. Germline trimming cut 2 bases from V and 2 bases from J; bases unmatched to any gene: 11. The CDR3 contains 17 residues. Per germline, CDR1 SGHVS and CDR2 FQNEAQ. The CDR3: CASSLQPTGMVNYGYTF. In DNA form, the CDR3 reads TGTGCCAGCAGCTTACAGCCGACAGGGATGGTCAACTATGGCTACACCTTC.

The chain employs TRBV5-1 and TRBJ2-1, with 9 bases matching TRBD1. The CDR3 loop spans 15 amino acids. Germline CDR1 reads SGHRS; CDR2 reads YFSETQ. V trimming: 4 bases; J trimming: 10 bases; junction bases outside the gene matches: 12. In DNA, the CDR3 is TGCGCCAGCAGCGGAAGGACAGGGGAAGTGGGGGAGCAGTTCTTC. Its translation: CASSGRTGEVGEQFF.

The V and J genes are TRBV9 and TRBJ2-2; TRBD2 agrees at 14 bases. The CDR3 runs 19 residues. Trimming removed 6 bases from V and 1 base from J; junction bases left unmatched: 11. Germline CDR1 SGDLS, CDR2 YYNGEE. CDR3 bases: TGTGCCAGCAACCCCAGGAGACTAGCGGGAGGGAAGAACACCGGGGAGCTGTTTTTT. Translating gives CASNPRRLAGGKNTGELFF.

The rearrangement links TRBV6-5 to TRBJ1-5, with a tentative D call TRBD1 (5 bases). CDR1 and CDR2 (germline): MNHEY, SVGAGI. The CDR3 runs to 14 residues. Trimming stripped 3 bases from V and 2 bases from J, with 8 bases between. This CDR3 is CASSYRGGNQPQHF. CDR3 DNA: TGTGCCAGCAGTTATAGGGGTGGCAATCAGCCCCAGCATTTT.

CDR3 residues: CSVGNSGRRSGELFF. The CDR3 bases are TGCAGCGTTGGAAACAGCGGGAGGAGGAGCGGGGAGCTGTTTTTT. This chain uses TRBV29-1 with TRBJ2-2; the match to TRBD2 covers 9 bases. The length of the CDR3 is 15 residues. Germline CDR1 SQVTM, CDR2 ANQGSEA. V lost 4 bases, J lost 7 bases, and 10 bases stayed unmatched.

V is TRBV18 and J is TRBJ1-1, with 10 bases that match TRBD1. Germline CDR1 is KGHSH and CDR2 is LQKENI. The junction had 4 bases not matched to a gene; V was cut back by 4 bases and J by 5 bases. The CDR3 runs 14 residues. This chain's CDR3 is CASSQGQGITEAFF. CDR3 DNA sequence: TGTGCCAGCTCACAGGGACAGGGGATAACTGAAGCTTTCTTT.

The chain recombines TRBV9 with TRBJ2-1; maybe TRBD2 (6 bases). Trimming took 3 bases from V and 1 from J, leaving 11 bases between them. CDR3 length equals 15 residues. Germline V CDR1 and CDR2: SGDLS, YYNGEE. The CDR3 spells CASSGIGGSYNEQFF. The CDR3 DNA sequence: TGTGCCAGCAGCGGGATCGGGGGATCCTACAATGAGCAGTTCTTC.

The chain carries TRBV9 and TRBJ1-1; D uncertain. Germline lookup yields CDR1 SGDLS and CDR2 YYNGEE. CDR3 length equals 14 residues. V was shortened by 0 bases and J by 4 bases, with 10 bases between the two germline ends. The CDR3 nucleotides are TGTGCCAGCAGCGTAGCAATAGCCGGCACTGAAGCTTTCTTT. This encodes CASSVAIAGTEAFF. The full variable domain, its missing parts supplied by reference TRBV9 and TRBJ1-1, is DSGVTQTPKHLITATGQRVTLRCSPRSGDLSVYWYQQSLDQGLQFLIQYYNGEERAKGNILERFSAQQFPDLHSELNLSSLELGDSALYFCASSVAIAGTEAFFGQGTRLTVV.

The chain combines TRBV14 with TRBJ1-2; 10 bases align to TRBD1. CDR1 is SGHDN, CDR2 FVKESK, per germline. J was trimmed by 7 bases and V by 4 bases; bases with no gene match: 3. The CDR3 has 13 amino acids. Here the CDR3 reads CASSLGQGVGYTF. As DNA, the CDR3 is TGTGCCAGCAGCCTTGGACAGGGGGTTGGCTACACCTTC. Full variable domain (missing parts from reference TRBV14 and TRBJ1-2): EAGVTQFPSHSVIEKGQTVTLRCDPISGHDNLYWYRRVMGKEIKFLLHFVKESKQDESGMPNNRFLAERTGGTYSTLKVQPAELEDSGVYFCASSLGQGVGYTFGSGTRLTVV.

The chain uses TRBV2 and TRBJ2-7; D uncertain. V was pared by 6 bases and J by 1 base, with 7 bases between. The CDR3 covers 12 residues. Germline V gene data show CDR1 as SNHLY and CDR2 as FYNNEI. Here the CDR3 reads CASRQISYEQYV. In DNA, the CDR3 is TGTGCCAGCAGACAGATTTCCTACGAGCAGTACGTC.

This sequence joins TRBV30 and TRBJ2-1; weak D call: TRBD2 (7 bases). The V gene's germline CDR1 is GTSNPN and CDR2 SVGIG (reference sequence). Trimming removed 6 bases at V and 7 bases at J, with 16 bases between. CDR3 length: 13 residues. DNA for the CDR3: TGTGCCTGCTCTAGCGGAGGGGGGAATGAGCAGTTCTTC. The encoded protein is CACSSGGGNEQFF.

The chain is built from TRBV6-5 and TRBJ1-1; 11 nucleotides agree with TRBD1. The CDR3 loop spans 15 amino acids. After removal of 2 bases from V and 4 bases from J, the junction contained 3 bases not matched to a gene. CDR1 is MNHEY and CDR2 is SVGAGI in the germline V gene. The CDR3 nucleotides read TGTGCCAGCAGTTACCAGGGACAGGGGGTCACTGAAGCTTTCTTT. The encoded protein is CASSYQGQGVTEAFF.

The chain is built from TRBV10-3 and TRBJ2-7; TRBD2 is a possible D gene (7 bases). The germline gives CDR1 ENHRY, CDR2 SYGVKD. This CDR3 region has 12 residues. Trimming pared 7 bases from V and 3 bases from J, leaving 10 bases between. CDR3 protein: CAIKGGGYEQYF. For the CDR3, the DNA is TGTGCCATCAAGGGGGGGGGCTACGAGCAGTACTTC.

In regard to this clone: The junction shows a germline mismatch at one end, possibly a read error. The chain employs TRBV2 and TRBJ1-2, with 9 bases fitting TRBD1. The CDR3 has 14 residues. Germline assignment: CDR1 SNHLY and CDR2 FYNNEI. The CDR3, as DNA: TGTGACAGCAGTGACAGGGGGACTAACTATGGCTACACCTTC. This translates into CDSSDRGTNYGYTF.

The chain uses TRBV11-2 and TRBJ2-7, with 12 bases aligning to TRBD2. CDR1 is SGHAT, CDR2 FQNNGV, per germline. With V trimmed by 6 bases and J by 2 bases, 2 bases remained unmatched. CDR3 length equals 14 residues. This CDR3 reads CASSRTSGAYEQYF. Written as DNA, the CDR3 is TGTGCCAGCAGTCGGACTAGCGGGGCCTACGAGCAGTACTTC.

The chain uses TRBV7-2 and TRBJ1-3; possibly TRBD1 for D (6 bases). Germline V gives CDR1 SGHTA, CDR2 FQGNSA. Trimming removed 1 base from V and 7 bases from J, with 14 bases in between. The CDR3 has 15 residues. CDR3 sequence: CASSLDAGEGNTIYF. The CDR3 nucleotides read TGTGCCAGCAGCTTAGACGCAGGGGAGGGGAACACCATATATTTT.

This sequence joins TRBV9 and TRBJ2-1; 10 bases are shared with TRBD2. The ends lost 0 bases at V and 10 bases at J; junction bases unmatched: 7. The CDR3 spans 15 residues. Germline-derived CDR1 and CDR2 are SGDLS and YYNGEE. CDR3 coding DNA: TGTGCCAGCAGCGTAGTACTAGCGGGGTACGGAGAGCAGTTCTTC. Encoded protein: CASSVVLAGYGEQFF. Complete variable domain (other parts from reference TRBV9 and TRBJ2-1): DSGVTQTPKHLITATGQRVTLRCSPRSGDLSVYWYQQSLDQGLQFLIQYYNGEERAKGNILERFSAQQFPDLHSELNLSSLELGDSALYFCASSVVLAGYGEQFFGPGTRLTVL.

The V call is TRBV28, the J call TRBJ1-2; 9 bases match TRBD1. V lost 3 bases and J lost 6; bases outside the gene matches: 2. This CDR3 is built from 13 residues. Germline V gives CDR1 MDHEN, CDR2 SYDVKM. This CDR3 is CASSFRDRDGYTF. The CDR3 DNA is TGTGCCAGCAGTTTTCGGGACAGGGATGGCTACACCTTC.

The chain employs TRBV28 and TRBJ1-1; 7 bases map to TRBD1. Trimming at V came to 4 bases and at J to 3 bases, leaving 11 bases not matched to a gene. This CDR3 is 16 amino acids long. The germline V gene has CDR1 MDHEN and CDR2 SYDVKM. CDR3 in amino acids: CASSSQYGTEDTEAFF. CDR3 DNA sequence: TGTGCCAGCAGTTCCCAATACGGGACAGAGGACACTGAAGCTTTCTTT.